Each of the 11 T cell receptor beta chains below was sequenced from the same sample in a study of shared clonotypes between healthy human individuals. TCRdb's table, derived via immunoSEQ multiplex PCR, lists solely in-frame clones and lacks some. This sample carries approximately 2.3 million clones, roughly 93% of them seen once, and the ten largest clones take 0.39%. Source material: naive CD4+ T cells from PBMCs. Subset reported: CD45RA+ positively selected. These receptors all stem from a man between 18 and 29 years old in good health. Some clones in this sample may be carry-over from other donors' samples.

The chain recombines TRBV19 with TRBJ1-1, with D maybe TRBD1 (5 bases). This CDR3 region has 16 residues. V dropped 3 bases and J dropped 5 bases, with 19 bases sitting between them. From germline, CDR1 is LNHDA and CDR2 SQIVND (reference sequence). The CDR3 is CASSIRASGGATEAFF. In DNA form, the CDR3 reads TGTGCCAGTAGTATTCGGGCCTCGGGGGGAGCGACTGAAGCTTTCTTT.

To note about this clone: Other DNA sequences in this sample translate to the same CDR3. The genes are TRBV28 and TRBJ2-5, with D tentatively TRBD1 (6 bases). The CDR3 loop spans 14 amino acids. In germline, CDR1 is MDHEN, CDR2 SYDVKM. The V end lost 2 bases, the J end lost 1 base, and 8 bases lay between the germline ends. CDR3 DNA: TGTGCCAGCAGTTTAGCAGGGGCCCAAGAGACCCAGTACTTC. It yields the protein CASSLAGAQETQYF. The full variable domain, completed using reference TRBV28 and TRBJ2-5, is DVKVTQSSRYLVKRTGEKVFLECVQDMDHENMFWYRQDPGLGLRLIYFSYDVKMKEKGDIPEGYSVSREKKERFSLILESASTNQTSMYLCASSLAGAQETQYFGPGTRLLVL.

This sequence joins TRBV5-5 and TRBJ1-5; possibly TRBD1 for D (5 bases). The CDR3 runs 16 residues. V was shortened by 0 bases and J by 3 bases, with 13 bases between the two germline ends. CDR1 SGHKS and CDR2 YYEKEE come from the germline V gene (reference sequence). The CDR3 nucleotides read TGTGCCAGCAGCTTGGAACAGGTCCTGAACAATCAGCCCCAGCATTTT. It encodes CASSLEQVLNNQPQHF.

This clone was seen a single time. The gene calls are TRBV28 and TRBJ2-7; TRBD1 might be the D (7 bases). This CDR3 has 14 amino acids. Germline values: CDR1 MDHEN, CDR2 SYDVKM. Trimming shortened V by 6 bases and J by 4 bases, and 16 bases separated the two germline ends. The CDR3 loop is CASRRQGGSYEQYF. The CDR3 region has the DNA TGTGCCAGCAGGCGACAGGGAGGTTCGTACGAGCAGTACTTC.

The chain carries TRBV11-2 and TRBJ2-3; TRBD2 matches 10 bases. The CDR3 loop spans 15 amino acids. The germline V gene has CDR1 SGHAT and CDR2 FQNNGV. Trimming cost V 5 bases and J 2 bases; bases outside gene matches: 4. The DNA for the CDR3 is TGTGCCAGCAGCCGGACTAGCGGACCCACAGATACGCAGTATTTT. Its translation is CASSRTSGPTDTQYF.

The chain joins TRBV5-4 to TRBJ1-2, with TRBD1 matching over 8 bases. J lost 1 base, V lost 2 bases, and 4 bases had no gene match. The CDR3 contains 15 residues. Looked up from germline, CDR1 is SGHNT and CDR2 is YYREEE (reference sequence). This CDR3 reads CASSLPTGVNYGYTF. CDR3 nucleotides: TGTGCCAGCAGCTTACCGACAGGGGTTAACTATGGCTACACCTTC.

The CDR3 nucleotides are TGTGCCAGCAGTTTACCGAGCCCAGGGAGGGTTGAAGCTTTCTTT. This translates into CASSLPSPGRVEAFF. This sequence joins TRBV28 and TRBJ1-1, with D possibly matching TRBD1 (5 bases). In germline, CDR1 is MDHEN, CDR2 SYDVKM. V lost 2 bases and J lost 7, with 17 bases in between. The CDR3 consists of 15 residues.

The chain combines TRBV28 with TRBJ2-2; D not certain. Trimming left V 5 bases short and J 8 bases short, with 15 bases between. The CDR3 is 14 residues long. CDR1 and CDR2 (germline): MDHEN, SYDVKM. This chain's CDR3 is CASSAPSRNGELFF. For the CDR3, the DNA is TGTGCCAGCAGTGCGCCAAGTCGAAATGGGGAGCTGTTTTTT.

The rearrangement uses TRBV10-1 and TRBJ2-1, with 8 nucleotides matching TRBD1. The V gene end was trimmed by 10 bases and the J gene end by 5 bases; junction bases not matched to a gene: 4. CDR1 and CDR2 from the germline V gene are WNHNN and SYGVQD (reference sequence). CDR3 length: 12 residues. CDR3 loop: CAKGQENNEQFF. DNA of the CDR3: TGCGCCAAGGGACAGGAGAACAATGAGCAGTTCTTC.

The chain has TRBV4-1 and TRBJ1-4; TRBD1 aligns across 7 bases. The ends lost 1 base at V and 7 bases at J; junction bases unmatched: 9. CDR3 length: 16 residues. The germline V gene has CDR1 MGHRA and CDR2 YSYEKL. The CDR3 nucleotides read TGCGCCAGCAGCCAAGGGGCAGGGGGATCGGGTGAAAAACTGTTTTTT. Translating it yields CASSQGAGGSGEKLFF.

The chain carries TRBV6-5 and TRBJ2-7; the match to TRBD2 covers 10 bases. The germline V gene has CDR1 MNHEY and CDR2 SVGAGI. The V gene end was trimmed by 4 bases and the J gene end by 5 bases; junction bases not matched to a gene: 11. The CDR3 extends over 16 amino acids. This CDR3 reads CASSFTPSGGENEQYF. CDR3 DNA sequence: TGTGCCAGCAGTTTCACTCCTAGCGGGGGCGAAAACGAGCAGTACTTC.